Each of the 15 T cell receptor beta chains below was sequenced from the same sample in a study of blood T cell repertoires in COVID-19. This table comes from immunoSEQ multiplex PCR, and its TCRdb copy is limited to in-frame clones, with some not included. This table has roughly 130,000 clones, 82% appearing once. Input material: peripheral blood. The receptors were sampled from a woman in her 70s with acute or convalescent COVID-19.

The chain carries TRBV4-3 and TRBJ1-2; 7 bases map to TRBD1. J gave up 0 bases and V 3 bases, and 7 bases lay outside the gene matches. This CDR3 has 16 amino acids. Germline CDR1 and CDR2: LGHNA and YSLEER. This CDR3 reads CASSHYPGTANYGYTF. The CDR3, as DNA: TGCGCCAGCAGCCACTATCCCGGGACAGCTAACTATGGCTACACCTTC.

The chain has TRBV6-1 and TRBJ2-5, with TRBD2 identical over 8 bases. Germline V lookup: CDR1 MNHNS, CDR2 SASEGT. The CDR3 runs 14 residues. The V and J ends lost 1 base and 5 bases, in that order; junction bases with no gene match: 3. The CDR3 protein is CASSEGTSRETQYF. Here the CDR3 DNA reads TGTGCCAGCAGTGAAGGGACTAGCCGGGAGACCCAGTACTTC.

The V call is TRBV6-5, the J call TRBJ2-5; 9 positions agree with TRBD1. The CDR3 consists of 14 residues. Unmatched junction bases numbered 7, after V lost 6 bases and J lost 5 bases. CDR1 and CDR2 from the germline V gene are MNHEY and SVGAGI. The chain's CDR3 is CASRRDREWETQYF. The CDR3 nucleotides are TGTGCCAGCAGACGGGACAGGGAGTGGGAGACCCAGTACTTC.

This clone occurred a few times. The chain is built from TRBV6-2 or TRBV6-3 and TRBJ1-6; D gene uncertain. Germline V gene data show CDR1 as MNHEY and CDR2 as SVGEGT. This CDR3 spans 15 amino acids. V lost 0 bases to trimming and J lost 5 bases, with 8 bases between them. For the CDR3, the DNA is TGTGCCAGCAGTTACTCAACGGGGAATAATTCACCCCTCCACTTT. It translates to CASSYSTGNNSPLHF.

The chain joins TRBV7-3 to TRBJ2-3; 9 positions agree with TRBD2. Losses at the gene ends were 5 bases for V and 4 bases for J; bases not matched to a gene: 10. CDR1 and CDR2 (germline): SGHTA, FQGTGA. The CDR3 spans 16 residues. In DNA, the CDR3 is TGTGCCAGCAGCCCCGGGGGCGGGGGGGCCGCAGATACGCAGTATTTT. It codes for CASSPGGGGAADTQYF. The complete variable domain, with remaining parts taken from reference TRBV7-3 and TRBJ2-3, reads GAGVSQTPSNKVTEKGKYVELRCDPISGHTALYWYRQSLGQGPEFLIYFQGTGAADDSGLPNDRFFAVRPEGSVSTLKIQRTERGDSAVYLCASSPGGGGAADTQYFGPGTRLTVL.

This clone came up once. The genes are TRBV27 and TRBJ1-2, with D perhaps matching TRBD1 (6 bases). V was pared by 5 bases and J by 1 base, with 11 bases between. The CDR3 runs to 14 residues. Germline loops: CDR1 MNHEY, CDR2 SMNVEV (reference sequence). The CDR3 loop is CASSPETGNYGYTF. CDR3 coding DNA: TGTGCCAGCAGTCCTGAGACAGGTAACTATGGCTACACCTTC.

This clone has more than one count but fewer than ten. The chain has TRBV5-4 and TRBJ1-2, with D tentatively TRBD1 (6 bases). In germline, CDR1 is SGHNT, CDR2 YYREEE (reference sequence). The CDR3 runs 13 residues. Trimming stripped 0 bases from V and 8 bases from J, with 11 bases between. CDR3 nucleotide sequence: TGTGCCAGCAGCTTGGCAGGGGATGTAGGCTACACCTTC. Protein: CASSLAGDVGYTF.

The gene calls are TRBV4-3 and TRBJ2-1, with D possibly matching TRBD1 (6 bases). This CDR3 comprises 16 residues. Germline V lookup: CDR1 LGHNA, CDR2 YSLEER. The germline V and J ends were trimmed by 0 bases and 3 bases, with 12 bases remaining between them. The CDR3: CASSQDWRTVYNEQFF. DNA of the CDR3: TGCGCCAGCAGCCAAGATTGGAGGACAGTCTACAATGAGCAGTTCTTC.

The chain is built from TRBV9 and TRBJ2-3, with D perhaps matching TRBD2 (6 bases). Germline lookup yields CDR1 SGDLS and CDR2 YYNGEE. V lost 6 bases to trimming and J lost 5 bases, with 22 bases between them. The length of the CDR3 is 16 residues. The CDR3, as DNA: TGTGCCAGCAACCCCGACGCGGGAACCCGGGGAGATACGCAGTATTTT. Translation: CASNPDAGTRGDTQYF.

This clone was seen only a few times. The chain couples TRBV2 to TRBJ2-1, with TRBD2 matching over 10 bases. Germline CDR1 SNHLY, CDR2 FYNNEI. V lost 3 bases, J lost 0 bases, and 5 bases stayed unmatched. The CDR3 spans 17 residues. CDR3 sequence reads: CASSEGTSESSYNEQFF. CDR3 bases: TGTGCCAGCAGTGAGGGGACTAGCGAGAGCTCCTACAATGAGCAGTTCTTC.

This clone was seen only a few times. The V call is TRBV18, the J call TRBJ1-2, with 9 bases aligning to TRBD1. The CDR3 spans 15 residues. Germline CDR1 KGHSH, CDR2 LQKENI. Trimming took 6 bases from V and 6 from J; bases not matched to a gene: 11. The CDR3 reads CASSLGTGNSNGYTF. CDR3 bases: TGTGCCAGCTCCCTCGGGACAGGGAACTCAAATGGCTACACCTTC.

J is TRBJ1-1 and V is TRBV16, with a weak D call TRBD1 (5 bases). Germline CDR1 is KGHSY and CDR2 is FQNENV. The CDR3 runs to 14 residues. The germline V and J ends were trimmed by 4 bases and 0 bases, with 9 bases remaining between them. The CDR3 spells CASSRPGVNTEAFF. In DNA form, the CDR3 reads TGTGCCAGCAGCCGCCCGGGGGTGAACACTGAAGCTTTCTTT.

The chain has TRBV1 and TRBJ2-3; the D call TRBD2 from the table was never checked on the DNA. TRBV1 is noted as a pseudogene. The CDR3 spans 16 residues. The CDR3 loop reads CTSSQWWCGSTDTQYF. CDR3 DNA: TGCACCAGCAGCCAATGGTGGTGCGGGAGCACAGATACGCAGTATTTT.

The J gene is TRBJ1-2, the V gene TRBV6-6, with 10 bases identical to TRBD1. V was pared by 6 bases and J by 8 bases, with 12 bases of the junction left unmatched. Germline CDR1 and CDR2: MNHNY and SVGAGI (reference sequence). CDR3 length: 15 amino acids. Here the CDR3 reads CASSPGQGGPSGYTF. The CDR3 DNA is TGTGCCAGCAGCCCAGGACAGGGGGGTCCGTCAGGCTACACCTTC.

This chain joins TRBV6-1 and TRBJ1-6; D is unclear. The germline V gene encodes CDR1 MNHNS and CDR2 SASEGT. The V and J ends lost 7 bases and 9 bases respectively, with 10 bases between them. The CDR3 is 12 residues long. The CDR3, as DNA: TGTGCCAGCAATCCCGGGAGTTCACCCCTCCACTTT. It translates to CASNPGSSPLHF.